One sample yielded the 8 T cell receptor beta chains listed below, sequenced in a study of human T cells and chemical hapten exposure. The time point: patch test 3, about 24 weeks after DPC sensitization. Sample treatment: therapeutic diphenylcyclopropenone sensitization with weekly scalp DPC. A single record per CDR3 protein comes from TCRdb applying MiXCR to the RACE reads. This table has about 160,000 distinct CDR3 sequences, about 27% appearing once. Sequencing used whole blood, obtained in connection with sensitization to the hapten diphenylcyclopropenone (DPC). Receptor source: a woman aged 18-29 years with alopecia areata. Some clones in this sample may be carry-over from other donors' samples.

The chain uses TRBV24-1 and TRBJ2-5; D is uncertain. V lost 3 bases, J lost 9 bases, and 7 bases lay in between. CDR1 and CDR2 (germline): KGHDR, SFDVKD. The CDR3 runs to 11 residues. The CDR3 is CATSDGSAQYF. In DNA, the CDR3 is TGTGCCACCAGTGATGGATCTGCCCAGTACTTC.

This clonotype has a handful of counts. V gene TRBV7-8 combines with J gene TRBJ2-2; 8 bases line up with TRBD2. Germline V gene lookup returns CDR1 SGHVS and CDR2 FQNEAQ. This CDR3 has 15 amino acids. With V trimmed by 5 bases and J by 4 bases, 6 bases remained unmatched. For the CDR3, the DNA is TGTGCCAGCAGCCCGGGGGGGGCGGGCACCGGGGAGCTGTTTTTT. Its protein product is CASSPGGAGTGELFF.

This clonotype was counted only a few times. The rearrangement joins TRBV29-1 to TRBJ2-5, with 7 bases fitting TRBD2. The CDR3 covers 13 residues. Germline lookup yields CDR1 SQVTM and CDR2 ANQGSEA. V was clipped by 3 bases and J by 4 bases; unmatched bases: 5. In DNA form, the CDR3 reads TGCAGCGTTGAGCGGGAGCAGGGAGAGACCCAGTACTTC. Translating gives CSVEREQGETQYF.

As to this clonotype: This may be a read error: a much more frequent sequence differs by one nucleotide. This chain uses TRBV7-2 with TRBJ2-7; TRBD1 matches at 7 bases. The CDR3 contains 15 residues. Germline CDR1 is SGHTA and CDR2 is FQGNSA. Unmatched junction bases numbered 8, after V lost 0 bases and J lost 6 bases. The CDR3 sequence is CASSLAGQSACEQYF. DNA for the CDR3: TGTGCCAGCAGCTTAGCGGGACAGAGCGCCTGCGAGCAGTACTTC.

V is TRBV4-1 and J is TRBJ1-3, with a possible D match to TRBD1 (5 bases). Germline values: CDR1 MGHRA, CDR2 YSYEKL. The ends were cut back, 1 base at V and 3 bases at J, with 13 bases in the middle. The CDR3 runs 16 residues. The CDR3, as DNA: TGCGCCAGCAGCCAAGTTCTACGGAGGGGTGGAAACACCATATATTTT. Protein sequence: CASSQVLRRGGNTIYF.

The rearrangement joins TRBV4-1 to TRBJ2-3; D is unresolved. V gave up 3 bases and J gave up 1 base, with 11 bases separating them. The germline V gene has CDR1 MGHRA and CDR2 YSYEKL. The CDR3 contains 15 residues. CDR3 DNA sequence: TGCGCCAGCAGCCAGCTATCGCTGGGCACAGATACGCAGTATTTT. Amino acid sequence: CASSQLSLGTDTQYF.

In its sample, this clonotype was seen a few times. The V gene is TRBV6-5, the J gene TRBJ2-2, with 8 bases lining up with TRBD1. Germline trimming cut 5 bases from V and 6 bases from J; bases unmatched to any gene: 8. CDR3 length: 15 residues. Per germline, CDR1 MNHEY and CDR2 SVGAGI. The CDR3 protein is CASSLSGGASGELFF. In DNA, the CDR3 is TGTGCCAGCAGTCTTTCAGGGGGCGCGTCCGGGGAGCTGTTTTTT.

CDR3 nucleotide sequence: TGTGCCAGCAGTTTGCGGGGCGGGAGTAGCCACAATGAGCAGTTCTTC. Translation: CASSLRGGSSHNEQFF. V usage is TRBV12-3 or TRBV12-4 and J usage is TRBJ2-1; TRBD2 matches 7 bases. The CDR3 covers 16 residues. J lost 5 bases, V lost 3 bases, and 10 bases had no gene match.